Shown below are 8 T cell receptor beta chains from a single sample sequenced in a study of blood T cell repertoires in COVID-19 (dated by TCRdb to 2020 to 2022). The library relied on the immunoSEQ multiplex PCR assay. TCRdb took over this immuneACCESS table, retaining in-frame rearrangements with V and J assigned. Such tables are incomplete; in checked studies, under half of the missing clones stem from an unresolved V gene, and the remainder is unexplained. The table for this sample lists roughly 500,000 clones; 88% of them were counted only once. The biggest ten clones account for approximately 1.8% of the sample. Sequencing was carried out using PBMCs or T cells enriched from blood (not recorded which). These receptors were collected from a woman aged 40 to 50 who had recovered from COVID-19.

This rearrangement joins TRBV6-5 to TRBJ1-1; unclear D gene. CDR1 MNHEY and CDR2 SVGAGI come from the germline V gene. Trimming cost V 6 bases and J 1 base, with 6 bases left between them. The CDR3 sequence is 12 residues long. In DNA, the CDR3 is TGTGCCAGCAGGGTGGCGAACACTGAAGCTTTCTTT. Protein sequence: CASRVANTEAFF.

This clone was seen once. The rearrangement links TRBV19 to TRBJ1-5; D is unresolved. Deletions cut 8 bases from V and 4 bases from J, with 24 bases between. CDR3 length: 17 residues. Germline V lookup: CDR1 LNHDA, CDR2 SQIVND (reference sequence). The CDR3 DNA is TGTGCCAGTGCAACTGGACTGGTCCTTCGGGCTAATCAGCCCCAGCATTTT. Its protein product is CASATGLVLRANQPQHF. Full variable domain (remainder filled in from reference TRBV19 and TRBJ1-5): DGGITQSPKYLFRKEGQNVTLSCEQNLNHDAMYWYRQDPGQGLRLIYYSQIVNDFQKGDIAEGYSVSREKKESFPLTVTSAQKNPTAFYLCASATGLVLRANQPQHFGDGTRLSIL.

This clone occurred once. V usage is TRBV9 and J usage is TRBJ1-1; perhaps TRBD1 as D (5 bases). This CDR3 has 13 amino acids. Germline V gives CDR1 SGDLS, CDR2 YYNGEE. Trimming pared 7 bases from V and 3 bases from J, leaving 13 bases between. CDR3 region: CASGQGGDTEAFF. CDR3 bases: TGTGCCAGCGGGCAGGGAGGGGACACTGAAGCTTTCTTT.

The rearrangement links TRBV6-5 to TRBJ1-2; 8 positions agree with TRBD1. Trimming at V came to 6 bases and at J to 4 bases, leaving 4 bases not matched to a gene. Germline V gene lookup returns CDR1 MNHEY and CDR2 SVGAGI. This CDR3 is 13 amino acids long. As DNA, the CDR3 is TGTGCCAGCAGGACGGGGACAGGCTATGGCTACACCTTC. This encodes CASRTGTGYGYTF.

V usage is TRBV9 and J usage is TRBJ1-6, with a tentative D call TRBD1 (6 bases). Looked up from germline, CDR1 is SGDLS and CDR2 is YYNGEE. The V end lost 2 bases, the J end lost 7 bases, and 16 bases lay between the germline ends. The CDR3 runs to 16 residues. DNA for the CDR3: TGTGCCAGCAGCGTCACAGGGTCTAGGGGGAATTCACCCCTCCACTTT. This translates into CASSVTGSRGNSPLHF.

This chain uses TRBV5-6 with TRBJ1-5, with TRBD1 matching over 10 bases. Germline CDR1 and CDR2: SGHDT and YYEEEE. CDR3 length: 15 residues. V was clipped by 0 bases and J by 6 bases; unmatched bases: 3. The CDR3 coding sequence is TGTGCCAGCAGCTTGGGACAGGGGGCCGGTCAGCCCCAGCATTTT. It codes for CASSLGQGAGQPQHF.

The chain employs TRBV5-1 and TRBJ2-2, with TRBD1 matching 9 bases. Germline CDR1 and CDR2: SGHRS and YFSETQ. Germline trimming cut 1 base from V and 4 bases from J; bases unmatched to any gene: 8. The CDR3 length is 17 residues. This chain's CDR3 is CASSLRAGQGGTGELFF. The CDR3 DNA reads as TGCGCCAGCAGCTTGCGTGCGGGACAGGGAGGCACCGGGGAGCTGTTTTTT.

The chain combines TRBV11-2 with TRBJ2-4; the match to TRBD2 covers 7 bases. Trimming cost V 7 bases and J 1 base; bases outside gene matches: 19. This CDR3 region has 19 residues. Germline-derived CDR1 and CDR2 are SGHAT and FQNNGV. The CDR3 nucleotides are TGTGCCAGCACCCAGGGCGGGGGAAGTATGGTGTTCGCCAAAAACATTCAGTACTTC. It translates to CASTQGGGSMVFAKNIQYF.